This T cell receptor (beta chain) was observed in a study of Ad26.COV2.S vaccination and SARS-CoV-2 variants. Study-wide background: Trial arm assignment for the donor was COV1001 Ad26.COV2.S.

As regards this clone: Its antigen is unknown.

Study-wide results and caveats: Recipients of vaccine and of placebo showed similar breadth of their non-spike TCR repertoires.

Treatment denoted: 19 received Ad26.COV2.S at low or high dose, single or two shots; 5 received placebo; per-sample allocation not given. Day 63 following the first vaccine or placebo injection was when the samples were taken. An adult donor aged 18-55 years was enrolled in Boston. Repertoires were generated with immunoSEQ multiplex PCR, while TCRdb's copy carries only in-frame clones and drops some. The sample consists of hundreds of thousands of clones, around 86% of them appearing once. Sequences were derived from peripheral blood, sampled in a trial of Ad26.COV2.S vaccine versus placebo. The TCR originated in a person aged 18 to 65 who received the Ad26.COV2.S COVID-19 vaccine or a placebo.

The CDR3 nucleotides read TGTGCCACCAGCAGAGGTAGTACCCACAATGAGCAGTTCTTC. Amino acid sequence: CATSRGSTHNEQFF. The gene calls are TRBV15 and TRBJ2-1; D remains ambiguous. The CDR3 length is 14 residues. The germline V gene encodes CDR1 LNHNV and CDR2 YYDKDF (reference sequence). V lost 1 base, J lost 5 bases, and 9 bases lay in between.